The present entry profiles one T cell receptor (beta chain) with its context. Its antigen is unknown. This entry comes from a study of T cells after yellow fever vaccination. Study details: Low-cell-number fractions underwent preparation using SMART-Seq v4 Ultra Low Input.

Notes on the study in general: Sorted repertoires could include abundant contaminating clonotypes from bulk cells.

Template switching by 5'RACE produced TCR cDNA, adding a universal primer site and UMIs. Each CDR3 protein gets one entry after TCRdb re-called the 5' RACE reads with MiXCR. The repertoire holds 100,000 to 150,000 distinct CDR3 sequences, with 7.4% as singletons. The receptor's source is a man between 18 and 35 years old who received the YFV17D yellow fever vaccine. Specimen: CD4+ T cells sorted from PBMCs, collected approximately 11 days after the first yellow fever vaccination.

The CDR3 DNA reads as TGTGCCAGCTCAATATTCCCCGGGCCTCCCGAGAACGCAGATACGCAGTATTTT. It translates to CASSIFPGPPENADTQYF. The chain carries TRBV18 and TRBJ2-3, with D uncertain. CDR1 and CDR2 from the germline V gene are KGHSH and LQKENI. The CDR3 contains 18 residues. The V end lost 5 bases, the J end lost 4 bases, and 25 bases lay between the germline ends.